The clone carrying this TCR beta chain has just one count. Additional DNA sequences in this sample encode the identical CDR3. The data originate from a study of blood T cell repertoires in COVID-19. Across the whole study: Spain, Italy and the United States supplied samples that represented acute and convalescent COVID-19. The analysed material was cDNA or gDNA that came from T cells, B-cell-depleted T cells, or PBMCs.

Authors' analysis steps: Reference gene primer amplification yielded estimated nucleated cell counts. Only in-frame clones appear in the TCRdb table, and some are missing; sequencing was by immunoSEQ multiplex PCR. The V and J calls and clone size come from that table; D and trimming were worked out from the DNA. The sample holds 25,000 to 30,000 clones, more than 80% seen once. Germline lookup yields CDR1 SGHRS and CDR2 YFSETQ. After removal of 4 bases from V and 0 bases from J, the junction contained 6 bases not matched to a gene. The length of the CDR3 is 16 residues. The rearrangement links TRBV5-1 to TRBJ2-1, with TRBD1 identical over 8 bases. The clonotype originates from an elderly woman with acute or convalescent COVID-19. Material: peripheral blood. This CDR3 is CASSPSGGSSYNEQFF. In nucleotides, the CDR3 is TGCGCCAGCAGCCCGTCAGGGGGCAGCTCCTACAATGAGCAGTTCTTC.